This T cell receptor (beta chain) stems from a study of blood T cell repertoires in COVID-19. Study context: PBMCs, B-cell-depleted T cells, or T cells provided the cDNA or gDNA that made up the material.

Points on this clone: Additional DNA sequences in this sample encode the identical CDR3.

TCRdb's table, derived via immunoSEQ multiplex PCR, lists solely in-frame clones and lacks some. The repertoire consists of around 86,000 clones, with 84% occurring once and the leading ten covering 12%. This CDR3 comprises 14 residues. V was pared by 0 bases and J by 1 base, with 7 bases between. Germline assignment: CDR1 SGHRS and CDR2 YFSETQ. The chain has TRBV5-1 and TRBJ1-1; D is ambiguous. The sequencing sample was made of peripheral blood. The origin of this receptor is a human donor in a cohort sampled during active COVID-19. Here the CDR3 reads CASSLVGGNTEAFF. CDR3 nucleotide sequence: TGCGCCAGCAGCTTGGTCGGCGGGAACACTGAAGCTTTCTTT.